This T cell receptor beta chain was sequenced for a study of Graves' ophthalmopathy and Graves' hyperthyroidism. Turning to the study itself: Sampling took place at initial diagnosis, with peripheral blood obtained before any treatment.

The length of the CDR3 is 17 residues. Germline CDR1 reads SQVTM; CDR2 reads ANQGSEA. With V trimmed by 0 bases and J by 4 bases, 13 bases remained unmatched. Amplified TCR beta CDR3 regions were obtained using RNA transcripts as template. An opening RT-PCR round employed HTBI primers and preceded a second-round multiplex PCR. MiXCR was run by TCRdb on the multiplex PCR reads, yielding one entry per CDR3 protein. Counted here are roughly 230,000 distinct CDR3 sequences, about 22% occurring once; the ten biggest clones make up around 40%. The sequencing sample was made of peripheral blood. The rearrangement joins TRBV29-1 to TRBJ2-5, with 8 bases identical to TRBD2. This clonotype was obtained from a woman in her forties or fifties with Graves' ophthalmopathy. In DNA form, the CDR3 reads TGCAGCGTTGAAGATCGTAGCGGGATAATCGGTAGAGAGACCCAGTACTTC. This gives the protein CSVEDRSGIIGRETQYF. Supplemented by reference TRBV29-1 and TRBJ2-5, the full variable domain reads SAVISQKPSRDICQRGTSLTIQCQVDSQVTMMFWYRQQPGQSLTLIATANQGSEATYESGFVIDKFPISRPNLTFSTLTVSNMSPEDSSIYLCSVEDRSGIIGRETQYFGPGTRLLVL.